The entry below describes one T cell receptor (beta chain). Per the original methods: The authors estimated nucleated cell counts from reference gene primer amplification. Some clones are missing from TCRdb's copy, which holds only in-frame ones; the method was immunoSEQ multiplex PCR. Clone size and V and J calls were adopted from that table, with D and trimming inferred from the DNA. The repertoire consists of approximately 170,000 clones, with roughly four fifths occurring once and the leading ten covering around 7.3%. The data were taken from a study of blood T cell repertoires in COVID-19. As for the study in general: The samples span acute and convalescent COVID-19 from the United States, Italy and Spain. From T cells, B-cell-depleted T cells, or PBMCs came the material, which was cDNA or gDNA.

This CDR3 has 14 residues. V lost 6 bases to trimming and J lost 6 bases; unmatched junction nucleotides: 5. Germline V gives CDR1 MNHEY, CDR2 SVGAGI. Seattle's cohort entered during active infection and was followed longitudinally. This sequence was found in a woman in her seventies with COVID-19, enrolled during active disease. The sample was peripheral blood. The rearrangement links TRBV6-5 to TRBJ2-7; 13 nucleotides match TRBD2. CDR3 coding DNA: TGTGCCAGCAGCGGACTAGCGGGAGAGGGCGAGCAGTACTTC. Amino acids: CASSGLAGEGEQYF.